This section outlines one T cell receptor (beta chain) sequence together with its context. Its cognate antigen is unknown. The sample belongs to a study of T cells in tuberculosis. Study results and caveats: Active tuberculosis alpha repertoires lay closer to GMM-specific TCRs than controls'.

Sequencing was performed with immunoSEQ multiplex PCR; in TCRdb, only in-frame clones are kept and a portion is missing. The sample includes tens of thousands of clones, 85% to 95% of them seen just once. Sequences were obtained from PBMCs. The clonotype comes from a donor aged 10-30 years with latent tuberculosis or without tuberculosis infection. Some clones in this sample may be carry-over from other donors' samples.

The CDR3 DNA is TGTGCCAGCAGCTCGACGGACAAGAAACACTACGAGCAGTACTTC. Translation: CASSSTDKKHYEQYF. This rearrangement joins TRBV7-9 to TRBJ2-7; TRBD1 is a possible D gene (5 bases). Germline V gene data show CDR1 as SEHNR and CDR2 as FQNEAQ (reference sequence). The V end lost 4 bases, the J end lost 3 bases, and 16 bases lay between the germline ends. There are 15 residues in the CDR3.